Listed below are T cell receptor beta chains from one sample, sequenced in a study of T cells expressing NK-cell markers. TCRdb reprocessed the 5' RACE reads; each CDR3 protein has one entry and no DNA is given. Recorded for this sample: 500,000 to 700,000 distinct CDR3 sequences. The sequencing sample was made of blood T cells: a sorted CD56 or NKG2C T cell subset, CD4+ or CD8+ T cells, or bulk PBMC T cells (not recorded which). The receptors derive from a man aged 18 to 30 in good health. CDR3s include the opening cysteine and the closing phenylalanine or tryptophan. Each record gives: J gene, V gene, CDR3 protein.

TRBJ2-3 | TRBV25-1 | CASSEGLGARTDTQYF
TRBJ2-5 | TRBV9 | CASSVVGKGPQETQYF
TRBJ1-1 | TRBV12-3/TRBV12-4 | CASSLIYGGEAEAFF
TRBJ2-3 | TRBV5-1 | CASSFDSYTDTQYF
TRBJ2-1 | TRBV6-4 | CASSGGQVDNSYNEQFF
TRBJ2-5 | TRBV10-3 | CAISSSAGETQYF
TRBJ2-3 | TRBV5-4 | CASSFLAGSGTQYF
TRBJ2-1 | TRBV5-1 | CASSRLEGLIDEQFF
TRBJ2-7 | TRBV10-3 | CAITPGKDEQYF
TRBJ2-5 | TRBV7-9 | CASSLGSWGTQYF
TRBJ2-3 | TRBV6-1 | CASTHYTDTQYF
TRBJ2-2 | TRBV5-1 | CASSLRQADTGELFF
TRBJ2-1 | TRBV20-1 | CSASSARVGNEQFF